The 10 T cell receptor beta chains listed next were all sequenced from one sample in a study of cytomegalovirus exposure and HLA in healthy donors. PCR amplification relied on 60 Vbeta primers (plus 13 Jbeta primers). Clones were read by immunoSEQ multiplex PCR, and TCRdb kept only the in-frame ones, dropping some. The data show about 78,000 clones, nearly 80% seen once. Sequencing input: PBMCs. Receptors originate from a woman between 45 and 65 years old in good health and CMV-seropositive.

The chain carries TRBV6-5 and TRBJ1-3; 9 bases align to TRBD1. Germline values: CDR1 MNHEY, CDR2 SVGAGI. J was trimmed by 4 bases and V by 2 bases; bases with no gene match: 3. This CDR3 has 15 residues. CDR3 loop: CASSYGTGTGNTIYF. The CDR3 DNA sequence: TGTGCCAGCAGTTACGGGACAGGGACGGGAAACACCATATATTTT.

The J gene is TRBJ1-1, the V gene TRBV2, with D perhaps matching TRBD1 (5 bases). In germline, CDR1 is SNHLY, CDR2 FYNNEI. The ends were cut back, 6 bases at V and 0 bases at J, with 17 bases in the middle. The CDR3 runs to 16 residues. The CDR3 is CASRGGVGSMNTEAFF. CDR3 DNA: TGTGCCAGCAGGGGGGGGGTTGGGTCCATGAACACTGAAGCTTTCTTT. Supplemented by reference TRBV2 and TRBJ1-1, the full variable domain reads EPEVTQTPSHQVTQMGQEVILRCVPISNHLYFYWYRQILGQKVEFLVSFYNNEISEKSEIFDDQFSVERPDGSNFTLKIRSTKLEDSAMYFCASRGGVGSMNTEAFFGQGTRLTVV.

The J gene is TRBJ1-2, the V gene TRBV14; D unresolved. This CDR3 spans 14 amino acids. Germline values: CDR1 SGHDN, CDR2 FVKESK. Deletions cut 1 base from V and 5 bases from J, with 11 bases between. This chain's CDR3 is CASSQGLSVYGYTF. The CDR3 DNA sequence: TGTGCCAGCAGCCAAGGTTTGAGCGTATATGGCTACACCTTC.

This clone turned up a few times. The gene calls are TRBV11-2 and TRBJ1-2; D not certain. Trimming took 4 bases from V and 1 from J, leaving 4 bases between them. The CDR3 sequence is 12 residues long. Germline V gives CDR1 SGHAT, CDR2 FQNNGV. CDR3 in DNA: TGTGCCAGCAGCTCTTTTAACTATGGCTACACCTTC. Translated, it gives CASSSFNYGYTF. Together with reference TRBV11-2 and TRBJ1-2, the CDR3 gives the full variable domain: EAGVAQSPRYKIIEKRQSVAFWCNPISGHATLYWYQQILGQGPKLLIQFQNNGVVDDSQLPKDRFSAERLKGVDSTLKIQPAKLEDSAVYLCASSSFNYGYTFGSGTRLTVV.

This rearrangement joins TRBV5-4 to TRBJ1-2; TRBD1 is a possible D gene (5 bases). The CDR3 has 15 amino acids. From germline, CDR1 is SGHNT and CDR2 YYREEE (reference sequence). V was clipped by 4 bases and J by 3 bases, with 16 bases between them. CDR3 sequence (DNA): TGTGCCAGCAGCCTCACGGGGGACGGTTACTATGGCTACACCTTC. It is translated as CASSLTGDGYYGYTF.

In regard to this clone: The junction differs from germline at one of its ends, possibly a read error. The rearrangement uses TRBV9 and TRBJ1-1, with 11 bases matching TRBD1. This CDR3 contains 15 residues. CDR1 and CDR2 (germline): SGDLS, YYNGEE. The CDR3 nucleotides read TGTGCCCGCAGCGGGGGACAGGGGGGAAAAACTGAAGCTTTCTTT. It specifies CARSGGQGGKTEAFF.

This clone was picked up a small number of times. The chain recombines TRBV11-3 with TRBJ1-1, with D perhaps TRBD1 (5 bases). V was cut by 3 bases and J by 3 bases, with 17 bases left in between. CDR3 size: 16 residues. The germline CDR1 and CDR2 sequences are SGHNT and YENEEA. CDR3 sequence (DNA): TGTGCCAGCAGCTTGACAAGGGGTGGTTCGGACACTGAAGCTTTCTTT. It is translated as CASSLTRGGSDTEAFF.

The DNA for the CDR3 is TGTGCCAGCTCACTACAAGGGGCGGGAGTTCGCGAGCAGTACGTC. Translating it yields CASSLQGAGVREQYV. This chain joins TRBV18 and TRBJ2-7, with 7 bases fitting TRBD2. J gave up 6 bases and V 4 bases, and 12 bases lay outside the gene matches. This CDR3 is built from 15 residues. CDR1 is KGHSH, CDR2 LQKENI, per germline.

This chain connects TRBV2 to TRBJ1-4; TRBD1 agrees at 9 bases. Per the germline V gene, CDR1 is SNHLY and CDR2 is FYNNEI. The CDR3 length is 16 residues. After removal of 8 bases from V and 7 bases from J, the junction contained 14 bases not matched to a gene. CDR3 DNA: TGTGCCAGCCGTGGCCTCCGGGACAGGGTATCTGAAAAACTGTTTTTT. It codes for CASRGLRDRVSEKLFF.

This clone was observed a single time. This rearrangement joins TRBV6-5 to TRBJ2-1; 8 bases line up with TRBD1. V was pared by 9 bases and J by 5 bases, with 6 bases of the junction left unmatched. In germline, CDR1 is MNHEY, CDR2 SVGAGI. The length of the CDR3 is 13 residues. The CDR3 nucleotides are TGTGCCAGTCAGGACAGGGAAAACAATGAGCAGTTCTTC. It codes for CASQDRENNEQFF.